This T cell receptor beta chain was documented in a study of OX40 agonist ivuxolimab in advanced cancers. Here immunoSEQ multiplex PCR was the method, and the copy in TCRdb shows in-frame clones only, minus some. The data show 55,000 to 60,000 clones, about four fifths seen once. V trimming: 5 bases; J trimming: 2 bases; junction bases outside the gene matches: 11. The CDR3 extends over 17 amino acids. Germline loops: CDR1 LNHDA, CDR2 SQIVND (reference sequence). The genes are TRBV19 and TRBJ2-7; TRBD2 aligns across 11 bases. The TCR sequence derives from an adult with an advanced solid tumor such as melanoma, head and neck, liver or kidney cancer. The sequences come from CD4+ or CD8+ T cells sorted from blood, collected in a trial of the OX40 agonist ivuxolimab. CDR3 loop: CASSLESTSGVTYEQYF. Here the CDR3 DNA reads TGTGCCAGTAGTCTCGAGTCGACTAGCGGGGTCACCTACGAGCAGTACTTC.